Following are 8 T cell receptor beta chains from one sample sequenced in a study of T-cell reconstitution after alpha-beta-depleted transplantation in children. Unique molecular identifiers were incorporated during preparation of the TCRbeta library. A single record per CDR3 protein comes from TCRdb applying MiXCR to the PCR reads. This sample has about 830,000 distinct CDR3 sequences; around 15% occur once, and the top ten carry 5%. The input for sequencing was PBMCs, mostly from graft donor cells, taken 360 days after TCRalphabeta/CD19-depleted stem cell transplant. These receptors came from a male patient younger than 18 who had a stem cell transplant for acute lymphoblastic leukemia, so the T cells may come from the graft donor.

This clonotype was seen a handful of times. The chain couples TRBV7-2 to TRBJ1-2; D not certain. Trimming pared 1 base from V and 7 bases from J, leaving 4 bases between. CDR3 length: 11 amino acids. Germline lookup yields CDR1 SGHTA and CDR2 FQGNSA. The CDR3 coding sequence is TGTGCCAGCAGCTTAGTTTTTGGCTACACCTTC. Its translation is CASSLVFGYTF.

The chain is built from TRBV7-6 and TRBJ1-1; D is possibly TRBD1 (5 bases). Between the trimmed V and J ends, which lost 4 bases and 0 bases, there was a span of 15 bases. Germline lookup yields CDR1 SGHVS and CDR2 FNYEAQ. The CDR3 length is 16 residues. CDR3 bases: TGTGCCAGCAGCTCTAAGGGGCCGAGAGTGAACACTGAAGCTTTCTTT. Translated, it gives CASSSKGPRVNTEAFF.

The chain is built from TRBV27 and TRBJ2-7; possible D gene TRBD1, 6 bases. There are 15 residues in the CDR3. Deletions cut 4 bases from V and 0 bases from J, with 13 bases between. CDR1 and CDR2 (germline): MNHEY, SMNVEV (reference sequence). The CDR3 loop reads CASSYGTGNSYEQYF. As DNA, the CDR3 is TGTGCCAGCAGTTACGGCACAGGGAACTCCTACGAGCAGTACTTC.

This clonotype was observed at least ten times. This chain uses TRBV9 with TRBJ2-1; D perhaps matches TRBD2 (6 bases). CDR1 and CDR2 (germline): SGDLS, YYNGEE. This CDR3 comprises 18 residues. Trimming stripped 0 bases from V and 3 bases from J, with 19 bases between. In nucleotides, the CDR3 is TGTGCCAGCAGCGTAGTATCCGGGTTGGCGGGACGCTACAATGAGCAGTTCTTC. It yields the protein CASSVVSGLAGRYNEQFF.

The chain couples TRBV27 to TRBJ2-7; D is unclear. Germline CDR1 and CDR2: MNHEY and SMNVEV (reference sequence). The CDR3 runs to 13 residues. V was trimmed by 6 bases and J by 0 bases, leaving 9 bases between them. CDR3 amino acids: CASRLTNSYEQYF. As DNA, the CDR3 is TGTGCCAGCAGACTAACGAACTCCTACGAGCAGTACTTC.

In this sample, this clonotype turned up many times. The chain couples TRBV24-1 to TRBJ2-5; TRBD1 matches 7 bases. Germline values: CDR1 KGHDR, CDR2 SFDVKD. This CDR3 has 13 residues. Trimming at V came to 7 bases and at J to 5 bases, leaving 6 bases not matched to a gene. The CDR3 nucleotides are TGTGCCACCAGCCTCGACAGGGTTGAGACCCAGTACTTC. Amino acid sequence: CATSLDRVETQYF.

In this sample, this clonotype turned up a few times. The V and J genes are TRBV12-3 or TRBV12-4 and TRBJ2-2, with D tentatively TRBD1 or TRBD2 (5 bases each). This CDR3 has 19 residues. V shed 7 bases and J shed 0 bases, with 24 bases lying between them. CDR3 in amino acids: CASNLRGIGGRSNTGELFF. As DNA, the CDR3 is TGTGCCAGCAATTTGAGGGGCATTGGCGGACGGTCGAACACCGGGGAGCTGTTTTTT.

The table lists this clonotype with a few counts. The chain uses TRBV5-6 and TRBJ2-3, with D possibly called TRBD1 or TRBD2 (5 bases each). The V gene lost 3 bases and the J gene lost 3 bases, with 14 bases spanning the gap. The CDR3 has 15 amino acids. Germline values: CDR1 SGHDT, CDR2 YYEEEE. Written as DNA, the CDR3 is TGTGCCAGCAGCTCGCCCGGGACCCCGACAGATACGCAGTATTTT. The encoded protein is CASSSPGTPTDTQYF.